This is a list of T cell receptor beta chains from one sample in a study of T cell changes during pregnancy in multiple sclerosis. Measured with immunoSEQ multiplex PCR; TCRdb has only the in-frame clones, and not every one. The sample has around 68,000 clones, under 95% seen once; the top ten hold 0.4% to 0.45%. Sequenced here: CD4+ T cells from peripheral blood mononuclear cells, sampled before pregnancy. Receptor source: a female donor with multiple sclerosis, enrolled in a pregnancy study. Each CDR3 is given with its conserved first and last residue. The D gene is left open where the match is weak. A row's size may be missing; if present it is once, few, many or a size class.

V gene	clone size	J gene	D gene	CDR3 protein	CDR3 DNA
TRBV10-3	NA	TRBJ1-2	NA	CAISPEEGFYGYTF	TGTGCCATCAGTCCCGAAGAGGGCTTCTATGGCTACACCTTC
TRBV28	NA	TRBJ1-6	NA	CASSLWPGGLGSPLHF	TGTGCCAGCAGTTTATGGCCGGGGGGCTTGGGTTCACCCCTCCACTTT
TRBV2	once	TRBJ1-4	TRBD1	CASSVTGKQTNEKLFF	TGTGCCAGCAGTGTGACAGGGAAACAAACTAATGAAAAACTGTTTTTT
TRBV27	NA	TRBJ2-7	TRBD1	CASSTSGDRVSLEQYF	TGTGCCAGCAGTACTTCCGGGGACAGGGTCTCCCTCGAGCAGTACTTC
TRBV28	NA	TRBJ1-2	TRBD1	CASSLRDRGSYTF	TGTGCCAGCAGTCTCAGGGACAGGGGTAGCTACACCTTC
TRBV6-1	NA	TRBJ2-7	TRBD1	CASVTGGPYEQYF	TGTGCCAGCGTAACAGGGGGTCCCTACGAGCAGTACTTC
TRBV5-1	NA	TRBJ2-3	TRBD2	CASSFLAGADTQYF	TGCGCCAGCAGCTTTCTAGCGGGGGCAGATACGCAGTATTTT
TRBV27	NA	TRBJ2-4	NA	CASSFSGKNIQYF	TGTGCCAGCAGTTTTTCCGGCAAAAACATTCAGTACTTC
TRBV5-5	NA	TRBJ1-3	NA	CASSSLATGLSGNTIYF	TGTGCCAGCAGCTCGCTTGCCACAGGGCTCTCTGGAAACACCATATATTTT
TRBV4-3	NA	TRBJ2-5	TRBD2	CASSQEGRGGLQETQYF	TGCGCCAGCAGCCAAGAGGGGCGGGGGGGCCTCCAAGAGACCCAGTACTTC
TRBV9	NA	TRBJ2-7	NA	CASSPSGYSASGEQYF	TGTGCCAGCAGCCCCTCAGGGTACTCAGCTTCCGGCGAGCAGTACTTC
TRBV5-1	NA	TRBJ2-5	TRBD1	CASSLGDRAQETQYF	TGCGCCAGCAGCTTGGGGGACAGGGCCCAAGAGACCCAGTACTTC
TRBV9	few	TRBJ1-6	NA	CASSVNSSPLHF	TGTGCCAGCAGCGTAAATAGTTCACCCCTCCACTTT
TRBV7-3	NA	TRBJ2-5	NA	CASSRARGQETQYF	TGTGCCAGCAGCCGGGCCCGGGGGCAAGAGACCCAGTACTTC
TRBV30	NA	TRBJ1-2	NA	CAWRRTGKNYGYTF	TGTGCCTGGAGGAGAACAGGGAAGAACTATGGCTACACCTTC
TRBV18	NA	TRBJ2-5	NA	CASSPPTRETQYF	TGTGCCAGCTCACCACCGACAAGAGAGACCCAGTACTTC
TRBV9	NA	TRBJ2-5	NA	CASSVDGGRQETQYF	TGTGCCAGCAGCGTCGACGGGGGGCGTCAAGAGACCCAGTACTTC
TRBV27	NA	TRBJ2-5	NA	CASRRTTEETQYF	TGTGCCAGCAGGAGAACGACAGAAGAGACCCAGTACTTC
TRBV6-5	once	TRBJ2-2	NA	CASSDVALAGELFF	TGTGCCAGCAGTGATGTGGCCCTGGCCGGGGAGCTGTTTTTT
TRBV27	NA	TRBJ1-2	TRBD1	CASRSPKTGRGYTF	TGTGCCAGCAGGTCTCCTAAGACAGGGAGAGGCTACACCTTC
TRBV28	NA	TRBJ2-1	TRBD2	CASSPWGSGGDEQFF	TGTGCCAGCAGCCCATGGGGTAGCGGGGGAGATGAGCAGTTCTTC
TRBV30	NA	TRBJ1-6	NA	CAWSEPGNSPLHF	TGTGCCTGGAGTGAGCCAGGGAATTCACCCCTCCACTTT
TRBV5-6	NA	TRBJ2-7	TRBD1	CASSWSGQSFPYEQYF	TGTGCCAGCAGCTGGTCGGGACAGTCTTTTCCCTACGAGCAGTACTTC
TRBV28	NA	TRBJ2-1	NA	CASRTPEGLNEQFF	TGTGCCAGCAGAACCCCGGAGGGCCTCAATGAGCAGTTCTTC
TRBV6-1	NA	TRBJ1-2	TRBD1	CASSVTGTGGEGYTF	TGTGCCAGCAGTGTAACCGGGACAGGGGGCGAAGGCTACACCTTC
TRBV7-2	NA	TRBJ2-7	NA	CASSLGLAILSHEQYF	TGTGCCAGCAGCTTAGGGCTAGCAATCCTGTCCCACGAGCAGTACTTC
TRBV5-6	NA	TRBJ1-2	NA	CASSLVILSGYTF	TGTGCCAGCAGCTTGGTTATTCTCTCTGGCTACACCTTC
TRBV7-3	NA	TRBJ2-3	TRBD2	CASSLTGLAGGLTQYF	TGTGCCAGCAGCTTAACGGGACTAGCGGGAGGTCTTACGCAGTATTTT
TRBV28	NA	TRBJ1-6	NA	CASSFSGDLFSLHF	TGTGCCAGCAGTTTTTCAGGGGACCTTTTTTCCCTCCACTTT
TRBV29-1	NA	TRBJ2-2	NA	CSVWAHTGELFF	TGCAGCGTTTGGGCCCACACCGGGGAGCTGTTTTTT
TRBV18	NA	TRBJ2-5	TRBD2	CASSRLAGVGETQYF	TGTGCCAGCTCGCGACTAGCGGGAGTCGGGGAGACCCAGTACTTC
TRBV5-1	NA	TRBJ1-3	TRBD1	CASSSIPGQGVGSSGNTIYF	TGCGCCAGCAGCTCAATCCCGGGACAGGGGGTAGGAAGCTCTGGAAACACCATATATTTT
TRBV30	NA	TRBJ1-1	TRBD1	CAWSDRGNTEAFF	TGTGCCTGGAGCGACAGGGGGAACACTGAAGCTTTCTTT
TRBV18	NA	TRBJ2-7	TRBD1	CASSLGQGSSYEQYF	TGTGCCAGCTCACTCGGACAGGGAAGCTCCTACGAGCAGTACTTC
TRBV5-1	NA	TRBJ1-1	NA	CASSLAGAVNTEAFF	TGCGCCAGCAGCTTGGCAGGGGCCGTAAACACTGAAGCTTTCTTT
TRBV6-5	NA	TRBJ2-1	NA	CASRFLNSYNEQFF	TGTGCCAGCAGATTTCTAAATTCCTACAATGAGCAGTTCTTC
TRBV28	NA	TRBJ2-7	NA	CASSFEGNTTYEQYF	TGTGCCAGCAGTTTTGAGGGTAACACCACCTACGAGCAGTACTTC